This T cell receptor (beta chain) was obtained from a study of cytomegalovirus exposure and HLA in healthy donors. Study-level results: An analysis done earlier found most TCR beta V segments productive about 87% or about 30% of the time.

The CDR3 sequence is 16 residues long. Unmatched junction bases numbered 7, after V lost 0 bases and J lost 8 bases. The germline CDR1 and CDR2 sequences are SGHRS and YFSETQ. Turning to this clone: What it recognizes is unknown.

13 Jbeta primers and 60 Vbeta primers were used for the PCR. Data came from immunoSEQ multiplex PCR; TCRdb stores just in-frame clones and leaves some out. The data show approximately 200,000 clones, 65% to 90% seen once. The receptor's source is a woman aged 50 to 60 in good health and CMV-seronegative. The sequencing input was PBMCs. This chain links TRBV5-1 with TRBJ1-6; 8 bases are shared with TRBD1. In DNA form, the CDR3 reads TGCGCCAGCAGCTTGGCAGGGGGCGCGTTTGATTCACCCCTCCACTTT. It codes for CASSLAGGAFDSPLHF.